The clone carrying this TCR beta chain has just a few counts. What it recognizes is unknown. The sample belongs to a study of cytomegalovirus exposure and HLA in healthy donors. Study-level background: Drawn from HLA-typed donors, about 85 million unique TCRs were held in an early data release. Whole-study results and caveats: A later analysis found most CMV-associated TCR beta chains apparently HLA-restricted. Donors were assumed by presence/absence analyses to have roughly uniform sequencing depth.

The CDR3 is 15 residues long. CDR1 and CDR2 (germline): MGHRA, YSYEKL. V lost 2 bases, J lost 0 bases, and 11 bases lay in between. With 60 Vbeta and 13 Jbeta primers, the PCR was carried out. Repertoires were generated with immunoSEQ multiplex PCR, while TCRdb's copy carries only in-frame clones and drops some. The sample has 150,000 to 200,000 clones; around 76% are singletons. Sequenced input: PBMCs. This TCR came from a female donor in good health and CMV-seronegative. The rearrangement links TRBV4-1 to TRBJ2-7; D not resolved. The CDR3 DNA reads as TGCGCCAGCAGCCAACAACAGAAGCCCTCCTACGAGCAGTACTTC. Translating gives CASSQQQKPSYEQYF.